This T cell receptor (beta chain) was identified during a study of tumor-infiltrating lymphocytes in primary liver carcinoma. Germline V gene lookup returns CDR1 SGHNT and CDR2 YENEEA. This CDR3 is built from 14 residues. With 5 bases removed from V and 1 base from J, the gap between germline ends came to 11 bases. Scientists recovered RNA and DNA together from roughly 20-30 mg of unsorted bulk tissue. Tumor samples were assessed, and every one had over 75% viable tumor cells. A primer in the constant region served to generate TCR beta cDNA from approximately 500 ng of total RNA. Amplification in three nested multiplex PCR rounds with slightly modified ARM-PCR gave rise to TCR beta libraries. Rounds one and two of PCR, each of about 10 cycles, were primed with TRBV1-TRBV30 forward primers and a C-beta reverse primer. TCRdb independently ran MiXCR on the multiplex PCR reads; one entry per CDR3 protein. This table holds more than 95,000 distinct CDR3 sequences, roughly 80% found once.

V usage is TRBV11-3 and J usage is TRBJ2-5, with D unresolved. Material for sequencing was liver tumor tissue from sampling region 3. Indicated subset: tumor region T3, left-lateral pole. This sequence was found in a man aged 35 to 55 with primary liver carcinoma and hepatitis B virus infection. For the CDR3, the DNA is TGTGCCAGCAGCATAAAGAGGACCCAAGAGACCCAGTACTTC. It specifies CASSIKRTQETQYF.